The T cell receptor (beta chain) described here comes from a study of cytomegalovirus exposure and HLA in healthy donors. Study outcomes and limitations: Among donors in an Asian-associated ancestry cluster, a later analysis reportedly found fewer N-insertions than the roughly 700-donor mean. Later analysis suggested links between common viral pathogens and several top significant clusters.

Each donor was nominally healthy when sampled (though unrecorded immune exposures were likely). The PCR ran on 60 Vbeta and 13 Jbeta primers. Libraries were prepared by immunoSEQ multiplex PCR; TCRdb keeps only in-frame clonotypes and omits some of them. This sample contains 150,000 to 200,000 clones. CDR3 size: 15 residues. Per the germline V gene, CDR1 is MRHNA and CDR2 is SNTAGT. The ends were cut back, 4 bases at V and 8 bases at J, with 20 bases in the middle. On this clone: What it binds is unknown.

The chain carries TRBV6-4 and TRBJ1-2; TRBD1 might be the D (5 bases). This TCR was recovered from a woman under 30 in good health and CMV-seropositive. Specimen: PBMCs. The CDR3 sequence is CASSAYGGALGGYTF. The CDR3 DNA follows: TGTGCCAGCAGTGCCTACGGCGGGGCTTTAGGGGGCTACACCTTC.